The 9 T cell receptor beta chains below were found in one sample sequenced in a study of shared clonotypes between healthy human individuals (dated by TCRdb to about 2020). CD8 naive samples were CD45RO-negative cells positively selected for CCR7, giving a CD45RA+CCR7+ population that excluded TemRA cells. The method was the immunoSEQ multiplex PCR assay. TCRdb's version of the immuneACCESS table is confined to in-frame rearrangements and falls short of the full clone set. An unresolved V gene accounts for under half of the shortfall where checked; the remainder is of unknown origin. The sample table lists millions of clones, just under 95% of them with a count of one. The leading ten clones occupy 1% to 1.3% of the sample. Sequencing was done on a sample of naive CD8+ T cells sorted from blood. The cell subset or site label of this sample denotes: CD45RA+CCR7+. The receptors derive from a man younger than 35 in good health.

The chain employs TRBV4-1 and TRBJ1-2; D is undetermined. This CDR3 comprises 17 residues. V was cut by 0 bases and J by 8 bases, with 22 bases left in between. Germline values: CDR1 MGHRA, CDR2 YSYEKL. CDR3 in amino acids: CASSQDPFTAPAAGYTF. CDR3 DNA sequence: TGCGCCAGCAGCCAAGATCCGTTCACAGCCCCTGCCGCCGGCTACACCTTC.

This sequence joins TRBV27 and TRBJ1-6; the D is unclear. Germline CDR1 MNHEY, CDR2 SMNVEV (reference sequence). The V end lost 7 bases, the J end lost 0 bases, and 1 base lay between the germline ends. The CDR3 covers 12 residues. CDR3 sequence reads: CASTSYNSPLHF. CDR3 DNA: TGTGCCAGCACCTCCTATAATTCACCCCTCCACTTT.

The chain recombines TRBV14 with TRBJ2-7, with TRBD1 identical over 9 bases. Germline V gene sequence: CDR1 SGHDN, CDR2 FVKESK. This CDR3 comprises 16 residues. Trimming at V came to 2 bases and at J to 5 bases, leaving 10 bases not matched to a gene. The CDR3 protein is CASSQSPGQGKNEQYF. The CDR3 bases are TGTGCCAGCAGCCAATCCCCGGGACAGGGCAAGAACGAGCAGTACTTC.

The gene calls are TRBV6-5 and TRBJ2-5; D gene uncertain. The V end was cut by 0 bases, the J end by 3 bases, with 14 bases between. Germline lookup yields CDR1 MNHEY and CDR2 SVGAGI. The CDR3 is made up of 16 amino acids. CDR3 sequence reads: CASSYSMLTVEETQYF. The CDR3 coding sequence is TGTGCCAGCAGTTACTCTATGCTTACGGTGGAAGAGACCCAGTACTTC.

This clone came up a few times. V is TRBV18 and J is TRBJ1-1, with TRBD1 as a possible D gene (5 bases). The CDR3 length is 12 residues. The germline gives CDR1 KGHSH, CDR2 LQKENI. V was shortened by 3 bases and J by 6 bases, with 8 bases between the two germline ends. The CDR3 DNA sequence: TGTGCCAGCTCACCTCGGGACCCTGAAGCTTTCTTT. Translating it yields CASSPRDPEAFF.

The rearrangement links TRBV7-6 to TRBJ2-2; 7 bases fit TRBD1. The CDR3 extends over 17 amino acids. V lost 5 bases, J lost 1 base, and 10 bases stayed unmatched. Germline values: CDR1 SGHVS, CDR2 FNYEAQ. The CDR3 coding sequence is TGTGCCAGCAGCACCCCTAGACAGGGATTGAACACCGGGGAGCTGTTTTTT. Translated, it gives CASSTPRQGLNTGELFF. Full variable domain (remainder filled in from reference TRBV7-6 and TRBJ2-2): GAGVSQSPRYKVTKRGQDVALRCDPISGHVSLYWYRQALGQGPEFLTYFNYEAQQDKSGLPNDRFSAERPEGSISTLTIQRTEQRDSAMYRCASSTPRQGLNTGELFFGEGSRLTVL.

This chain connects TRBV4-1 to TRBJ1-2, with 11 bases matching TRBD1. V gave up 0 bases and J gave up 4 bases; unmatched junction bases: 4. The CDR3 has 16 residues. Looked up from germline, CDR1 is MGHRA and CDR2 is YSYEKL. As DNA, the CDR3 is TGCGCCAGCAGCCAAGATCGAGGGACAGGGGGCTATGGCTACACCTTC. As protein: CASSQDRGTGGYGYTF.

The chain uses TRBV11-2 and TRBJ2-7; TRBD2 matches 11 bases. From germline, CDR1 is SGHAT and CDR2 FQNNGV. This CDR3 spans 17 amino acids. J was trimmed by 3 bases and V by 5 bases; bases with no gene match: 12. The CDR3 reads CASSLLAGERLNYEQYF. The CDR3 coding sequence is TGTGCCAGCAGCCTACTAGCGGGAGAGAGGTTGAACTACGAGCAGTACTTC.

The CDR3 loop is CASSPPGLAGEWPFF. CDR3 nucleotides: TGTGCCAGCAGCCCTCCGGGACTAGCGGGAGAGTGGCCGTTCTTC. The chain is built from TRBV7-9 and TRBJ2-1; 14 positions agree with TRBD2. The CDR3 is made up of 15 amino acids. V was pared by 5 bases and J by 15 bases, with 12 bases of the junction left unmatched. Germline V gives CDR1 SEHNR, CDR2 FQNEAQ (reference sequence).